These 25 T cell receptor beta chains originate from one sample sequenced in a study of T cell responses to AZD1222 COVID-19 vaccine (dated by TCRdb to 2020 to 2023). The sample's time point label is to be understood as: baseline before first vaccination. Library preparation used the immunoSEQ multiplex PCR assay. In its TCRdb copy, this immuneACCESS table keeps in-frame sequences only and misses some clones. Where compared with another copy, unresolved V genes explain less than half of these, and the others have no known cause. This sample comprises approximately 170,000 clones, 75% to 90% of them detected only once. The ten largest clonotypes hold 6.9% of the sample. The sequencing here drew on peripheral blood, taken on day 0 of AZD1222 vaccination. The receptors come from an adult in good health.

This chain connects TRBV6-5 to TRBJ2-7, with D perhaps being TRBD1 or TRBD2 (5 bases each). The CDR3 is 15 amino acids. CDR1 MNHEY and CDR2 SVGAGI come from the germline V gene. The V gene lost 6 bases and the J gene lost 2 bases, with 17 bases spanning the gap. In nucleotides, the CDR3 is TGTGCCAGCAGCCGAGGGGCATACGAAACCTACGAGCAGTACGTC. It specifies CASSRGAYETYEQYV.

V is TRBV6-5 and J is TRBJ1-1; no clear D. This CDR3 region has 14 residues. V lost 4 bases, J lost 1 base, and 10 bases lay in between. CDR1 and CDR2 (germline): MNHEY, SVGAGI. This chain's CDR3 is CASSFVRTNTEAFF. In nucleotides, the CDR3 is TGTGCCAGCAGTTTTGTTCGGACGAACACTGAAGCTTTCTTT.

This chain uses TRBV5-1 with TRBJ2-3; D unclear. Per the germline V gene, CDR1 is SGHRS and CDR2 is YFSETQ. The CDR3 sequence is 15 residues long. The V gene lost 2 bases and the J gene lost 0 bases, with 10 bases spanning the gap. Here the CDR3 DNA reads TGCGCCAGCAGCTTTACCGCTTCTAGCACAGATACGCAGTATTTT. Translation: CASSFTASSTDTQYF.

The chain joins TRBV5-6 to TRBJ1-5; TRBD1 aligns across 8 bases. V gave up 2 bases and J gave up 7 bases; unmatched junction bases: 11. Germline V lookup: CDR1 SGHDT, CDR2 YYEEEE. The CDR3 sequence is 16 residues long. In nucleotides, the CDR3 is TGTGCCAGCAGCTTAGAAGGACAGGGAGTTTGGCAGCCCCAGCATTTT. Protein: CASSLEGQGVWQPQHF.

The chain couples TRBV13 to TRBJ1-5; D possibly corresponds to TRBD1 (6 bases). This CDR3 is 14 amino acids long. V dropped 5 bases and J dropped 6 bases, with 14 bases sitting between them. Germline V lookup: CDR1 PRHDT, CDR2 FYEKMQ (reference sequence). The CDR3 region has the DNA TGTGCCAGCAGCCAAGGGGGGAAGACTCAGCCCCAGCATTTT. This sequence encodes CASSQGGKTQPQHF.

This clone was detected a few times. The chain is built from TRBV10-3 and TRBJ2-7; possibly TRBD1 for D (6 bases). This CDR3 has 14 residues. In germline, CDR1 is ENHRY, CDR2 SYGVKD. Trimming removed 11 bases from V and 0 bases from J, with 17 bases in between. The CDR3: CASGAGTRSYEQYF. The CDR3 nucleotides read TGTGCCTCTGGGGCCGGGACACGCTCCTACGAGCAGTACTTC.

This clone occurred once. V and J are TRBV27 and TRBJ1-6; D is unclear. Germline-derived CDR1 and CDR2 are MNHEY and SMNVEV (reference sequence). V dropped 6 bases and J dropped 4 bases, with 10 bases sitting between them. The CDR3 contains 14 residues. The CDR3 spells CASSHQIYNSPLHF. DNA for the CDR3: TGTGCCAGCAGCCACCAAATTTATAATTCACCCCTCCACTTT.

The gene calls are TRBV4-2 and TRBJ2-2; possible D gene TRBD1, 5 bases. Germline loops: CDR1 LGHNA, CDR2 YNFKEQ. V was cut by 1 base and J by 6 bases, with 15 bases left in between. CDR3 length equals 16 residues. The CDR3, as DNA: TGTGCCAGCAGCCAAGTTGGGGCAGGGTTGGCCGGGGAGCTGTTTTTT. Protein: CASSQVGAGLAGELFF.

The count of this clone is one. V is TRBV7-9 and J is TRBJ1-2, with 7 bases matching TRBD1. The germline CDR1 and CDR2 sequences are SEHNR and FQNEAQ (reference sequence). Trimming at V came to 5 bases and at J to 2 bases, leaving 11 bases not matched to a gene. This CDR3 has 16 amino acids. CDR3 sequence reads: CASSPAPGQINYGYTF. The CDR3 region has the DNA TGTGCCAGCAGCCCCGCCCCGGGACAGATAAACTATGGCTACACCTTC.

The V and J genes are TRBV28 and TRBJ1-2; D call uncertain. Germline V CDR1 and CDR2: MDHEN, SYDVKM. The CDR3 is made up of 14 amino acids. V was cut by 5 bases and J by 6 bases, with 16 bases left in between. The CDR3 here is CASSDPSGRDGYTF. CDR3 nucleotide sequence: TGTGCCAGCAGTGACCCGTCGGGAAGAGATGGCTACACCTTC.

The chain recombines TRBV15 with TRBJ2-2; D tentatively reads TRBD1 or TRBD2 (5 bases each). Trimming pared 6 bases from V and 5 bases from J, leaving 22 bases between. The CDR3 spans 17 residues. Germline V lookup: CDR1 LNHNV, CDR2 YYDKDF (reference sequence). The CDR3 DNA reads as TGTGCCACCAGTCAAGAGGGGTCAACGAATAGGACCGGGGAGCTGTTTTTT. Translated: CATSQEGSTNRTGELFF.

The chain joins TRBV4-1 to TRBJ2-2; D is possibly TRBD1 (5 bases). Germline V lookup: CDR1 MGHRA, CDR2 YSYEKL. CDR3 length: 15 amino acids. Trimming removed 0 bases at V and 4 bases at J, with 9 bases between. CDR3 protein: CASSQEQGGTGELFF. DNA of the CDR3: TGCGCCAGCAGCCAAGAGCAGGGTGGCACCGGGGAGCTGTTTTTT.

The chain links TRBV13 to TRBJ2-7, with D perhaps TRBD1 (6 bases). This CDR3 region has 14 residues. Germline assignment: CDR1 PRHDT and CDR2 FYEKMQ (reference sequence). Trimming removed 3 bases from V and 4 bases from J, with 13 bases in between. The CDR3 loop is CASSFRTALYEQYV. The CDR3 DNA sequence: TGTGCCAGCAGCTTCCGGACAGCCCTGTACGAGCAGTACGTC.

The rearrangement links TRBV7-9 to TRBJ2-7; no firm D call. CDR1 is SEHNR, CDR2 FQNEAQ, per germline (reference sequence). There are 13 residues in the CDR3. V dropped 2 bases and J dropped 4 bases, with 9 bases sitting between them. The CDR3 region is CASSLSAPYEQYF. In DNA form, the CDR3 reads TGTGCCAGCAGCTTATCGGCACCATACGAGCAGTACTTC.

This rearrangement joins TRBV29-1 to TRBJ2-2; 7 bases fit TRBD1. The CDR3 contains 15 residues. Germline V gene sequence: CDR1 SQVTM, CDR2 ANQGSEA. J lost 2 bases, V lost 6 bases, and 9 bases had no gene match. CDR3 in amino acids: CSVQKGQRNTGELFF. The CDR3 bases are TGCAGCGTACAGAAGGGACAGCGAAACACCGGGGAGCTGTTTTTT.

The rearrangement links TRBV4-1 to TRBJ2-7; the D is unclear. Germline V CDR1 and CDR2: MGHRA, YSYEKL. V was clipped by 2 bases and J by 6 bases, with 11 bases between them. This CDR3 is built from 13 residues. The CDR3 loop reads CASSQSANGEQYV. The CDR3, as DNA: TGCGCCAGCAGCCAATCTGCCAATGGCGAGCAGTACGTC.

The rearrangement links TRBV27 to TRBJ1-2; 12 nucleotides line up with TRBD1. The germline CDR1 and CDR2 sequences are MNHEY and SMNVEV (reference sequence). Losses at the gene ends were 4 bases for V and 7 bases for J; bases not matched to a gene: 7. The CDR3 has 15 residues. Here the CDR3 DNA reads TGTGCCAGCAGTTCAGGGACAGGGGGCAGGAGTGGCTACACCTTC. This gives the protein CASSSGTGGRSGYTF.

The J gene is TRBJ2-5, the V gene TRBV5-1; D tentatively fits TRBD1 or TRBD2 (5 bases each). V shed 2 bases and J shed 5 bases, with 7 bases lying between them. Germline-derived CDR1 and CDR2 are SGHRS and YFSETQ. This CDR3 is built from 12 residues. The CDR3 region has the DNA TGCGCCAGCAGCTTCTGGGGGGAGACCCAGTACTTC. It translates to CASSFWGETQYF.

The chain is built from TRBV6-5 and TRBJ2-7, with no clear D. Per the germline V gene, CDR1 is MNHEY and CDR2 is SVGAGI. Trimming cost V 0 bases and J 7 bases, with 4 bases left between them. The CDR3 runs to 11 residues. The CDR3 sequence is CASSYSGEQYF. The CDR3 region has the DNA TGTGCCAGCAGTTACTCGGGGGAGCAGTACTTC.

The chain combines TRBV7-3 with TRBJ2-2, with unresolved D. The CDR3 is 13 residues long. The V gene's germline CDR1 is SGHTA and CDR2 FQGTGA. Trimming removed 5 bases from V and 1 base from J, with 5 bases in between. CDR3 coding DNA: TGTGCCAGCAGCGGTCAGAACACCGGGGAGCTGTTTTTT. Translating gives CASSGQNTGELFF. Full variable domain (missing parts from reference TRBV7-3 and TRBJ2-2): GAGVSQTPSNKVTEKGKYVELRCDPISGHTALYWYRQSLGQGPEFLIYFQGTGAADDSGLPNDRFFAVRPEGSVSTLKIQRTERGDSAVYLCASSGQNTGELFFGEGSRLTVL.

This chain links TRBV7-9 with TRBJ2-7; D not resolved. V dropped 5 bases and J dropped 0 bases, with 8 bases sitting between them. The CDR3 consists of 13 residues. Germline-derived CDR1 and CDR2 are SEHNR and FQNEAQ (reference sequence). The CDR3 region has the DNA TGTGCCAGCAGCCCAGAGGCCTCCTACGAGCAGTACTTC. Translating gives CASSPEASYEQYF.

The J gene is TRBJ1-5, the V gene TRBV10-3; D unclear. The V gene's germline CDR1 is ENHRY and CDR2 SYGVKD. The CDR3 is made up of 13 amino acids. Trimming took 4 bases from V and 1 from J, leaving 5 bases between them. CDR3 region: CAISVDSNQPQHF. The CDR3 nucleotides read TGTGCCATCAGTGTGGACAGCAATCAGCCCCAGCATTTT.

The V call is TRBV3-1 (or the pseudogene TRBV3-2), the J call TRBJ1-6; TRBD1 might be the D (6 bases). Germline CDR1 is LGHDT and CDR2 is YNNKEL (reference sequence). Trimming pared 5 bases from V and 7 bases from J, leaving 12 bases between. The CDR3 spans 14 residues. CDR3 region: CASSAQGSNSPLHF. CDR3 nucleotide sequence: TGTGCCAGCAGCGCACAGGGTTCCAATTCACCCCTCCACTTT.

This chain uses TRBV3-1 (or the pseudogene TRBV3-2) with TRBJ2-2; 8 nucleotides align to TRBD2. The CDR3 spans 16 residues. The germline V gene has CDR1 LGHDT and CDR2 YNNKEL (reference sequence). V was clipped by 4 bases and J by 7 bases; unmatched bases: 11. The CDR3 DNA reads as TGTGCCAGCAGCCTTGCGGGGGGCCTGCTAAACGGGGAGCTGTTTTTT. Protein: CASSLAGGLLNGELFF.

V is TRBV4-1 and J is TRBJ1-6; D is unresolved. V dropped 1 base and J dropped 4 bases, with 11 bases sitting between them. The CDR3 is made up of 16 amino acids. The germline CDR1 and CDR2 sequences are MGHRA and YSYEKL. This CDR3 reads CASSQVTVLYNSPLHF. The CDR3 DNA reads TGCGCCAGCAGCCAAGTAACAGTCTTATATAATTCACCCCTCCACTTT.